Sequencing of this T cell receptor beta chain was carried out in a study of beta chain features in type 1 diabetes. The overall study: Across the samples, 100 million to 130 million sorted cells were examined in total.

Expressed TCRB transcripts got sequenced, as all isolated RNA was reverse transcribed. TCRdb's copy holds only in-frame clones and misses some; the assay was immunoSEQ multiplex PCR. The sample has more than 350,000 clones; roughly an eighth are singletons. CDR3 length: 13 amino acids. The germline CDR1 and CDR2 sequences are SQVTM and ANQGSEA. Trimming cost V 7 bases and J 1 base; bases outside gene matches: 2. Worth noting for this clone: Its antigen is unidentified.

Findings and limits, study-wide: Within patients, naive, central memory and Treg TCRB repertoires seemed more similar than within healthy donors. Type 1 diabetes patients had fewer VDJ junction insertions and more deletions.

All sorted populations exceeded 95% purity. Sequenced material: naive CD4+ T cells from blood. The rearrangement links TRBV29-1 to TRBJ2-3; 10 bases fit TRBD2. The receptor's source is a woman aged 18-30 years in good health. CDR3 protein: CSDGLAGTDTQYF. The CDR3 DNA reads TGCAGCGACGGACTAGCGGGCACAGATACGCAGTATTTT.